These 14 T cell receptor beta chains were all obtained from the same sample, sequenced in a study of blood T cell repertoires in COVID-19. Here immunoSEQ multiplex PCR was the method, and the copy in TCRdb shows in-frame clones only, minus some. The table shows over 110,000 clones, with roughly 88% occurring only once. Sequenced sample: peripheral blood. The receptors were sampled from a human donor in a cohort sampled during active COVID-19.

The genes are TRBV5-1 and TRBJ2-5; 7 bases line up with TRBD2. There are 12 residues in the CDR3. Germline V lookup: CDR1 SGHRS, CDR2 YFSETQ. The V segment lost 5 bases and the J segment 7 bases; nucleotides outside the gene matches: 5. The CDR3 spells CASRPREGTQYF. CDR3 nucleotides: TGCGCCAGCAGGCCCAGGGAGGGGACCCAGTACTTC.

This sequence joins TRBV23-1 and TRBJ2-3; a possible D gene is TRBD2 (6 bases). TRBV23-1 is an ORF, and what it does is uncertain. Trimming left V 1 base short and J 0 bases short, with 23 bases between. The CDR3 spans 20 residues. In DNA, the CDR3 is TGCGCCAGCAGTCAATGCTTTGGGGCAGTGGAGGGGCTTAGCACAGATACGCAGTATTTT. This sequence encodes CASSQCFGAVEGLSTDTQYF.

The sample holds a few counts of this clone. The chain joins TRBV6-5 to TRBJ1-5, with D perhaps TRBD1 (5 bases). The germline CDR1 and CDR2 sequences are MNHEY and SVGAGI. Between the trimmed V and J ends, which lost 5 bases and 6 bases, there was a span of 14 bases. CDR3 length: 14 amino acids. The CDR3 DNA follows: TGTGCCAGCAGTCCGGTGGGGGGGTCTCAGCCCCAGCATTTT. Translation: CASSPVGGSQPQHF.

This chain connects TRBV28 to TRBJ1-1; TRBD1 matches 7 bases. Germline loops: CDR1 MDHEN, CDR2 SYDVKM. CDR3 size: 13 residues. J lost 0 bases, V lost 6 bases, and 1 base had no gene match. The CDR3 DNA sequence: TGTGCCAGCAGAACAGGGGTGAACACTGAAGCTTTCTTT. Its translation is CASRTGVNTEAFF.

This chain joins TRBV5-4 and TRBJ1-1, with D tentatively TRBD1 (6 bases). The CDR3 covers 13 residues. CDR1 and CDR2 from the germline V gene are SGHNT and YYREEE (reference sequence). Between the trimmed V and J ends, which lost 1 base and 6 bases, there was a span of 10 bases. The CDR3 spells CASSLTGSSEAFF. CDR3 in DNA: TGTGCCAGCAGCTTGACAGGGAGCTCTGAAGCTTTCTTT.

The V call is TRBV27, the J call TRBJ2-1, with 13 bases fitting TRBD2. V dropped 5 bases and J dropped 6; count of bases not matched to a gene: 4. The germline V gene has CDR1 MNHEY and CDR2 SMNVEV (reference sequence). The CDR3 runs to 15 residues. CDR3 residues: CASSLTSGGANEQFF. Here the CDR3 DNA reads TGTGCCAGCAGTCTTACTAGCGGGGGGGCCAATGAGCAGTTCTTC.

The chain employs TRBV7-9 and TRBJ1-5; D not certain. CDR1 SEHNR and CDR2 FQNEAQ come from the germline V gene (reference sequence). There are 14 residues in the CDR3. Trimming took 4 bases from V and 2 from J, leaving 9 bases between them. The CDR3 DNA sequence: TGTGCCAGCAGCTACTCGGGAGGCAATCAGCCCCAGCATTTT. As protein: CASSYSGGNQPQHF.

The chain uses TRBV12-3 or TRBV12-4 and TRBJ1-1; no firm D call. The CDR3 loop spans 13 amino acids. Trimming stripped 3 bases from V and 6 bases from J, with 11 bases between. This chain's CDR3 is CASSLRESSEAFF. The DNA of the CDR3 is TGTGCCAGCAGTTTGAGGGAGAGTTCTGAAGCTTTCTTT.

This chain links TRBV7-2 with TRBJ2-7, with 9 positions matching TRBD1. V lost 6 bases and J lost 5; bases outside the gene matches: 8. Germline loops: CDR1 SGHTA, CDR2 FQGNSA. The CDR3 is 14 amino acids. DNA for the CDR3: TGTGCCAGCAGACTTACAGGGGGCAACAACGAGCAGTACTTC. Its protein is CASRLTGGNNEQYF.

The chain's CDR3 is CASSPVDTSQEKLFF. CDR3 bases: TGCGCCAGCAGCCCAGTTGACACTTCACAAGAAAAACTGTTTTTT. The chain couples TRBV4-1 to TRBJ1-4; D is undetermined. The CDR3 sequence is 15 residues long. The V gene's germline CDR1 is MGHRA and CDR2 YSYEKL. V was pared by 4 bases and J by 8 bases, with 17 bases between.

The V and J genes are TRBV9 and TRBJ1-1; D call uncertain. CDR3 size: 14 residues. V was pared by 4 bases and J by 5 bases, with 15 bases between. CDR1 is SGDLS and CDR2 is YYNGEE in the germline V gene. The CDR3 nucleotides read TGTGCCAGCAGCCCCCCCCACGGGGAGACTGAAGCTTTCTTT. Translating gives CASSPPHGETEAFF.

The chain carries TRBV5-5 and TRBJ1-6; D ambiguous. This CDR3 contains 14 residues. The germline V gene has CDR1 SGHKS and CDR2 YYEKEE (reference sequence). V gave up 3 bases and J gave up 6 bases, with 10 bases separating them. The CDR3 bases are TGTGCCAGCAGCTCCCGGGTCGCTAATTCACCCCTCCACTTT. This translates into CASSSRVANSPLHF. Using reference TRBV5-5 and TRBJ1-6 for the parts outside the CDR3, the full variable domain is DAGVTQSPTHLIKTRGQQVTLRCSPISGHKSVSWYQQVLGQGPQFIFQYYEKEERGRGNFPDRFSARQFPNYSSELNVNALLLGDSALYLCASSSRVANSPLHFGNGTRLTVT.

The J gene is TRBJ1-1, the V gene TRBV6-1; D might be TRBD1 (5 bases). This CDR3 has 12 residues. CDR1 MNHNS and CDR2 SASEGT come from the germline V gene. Trimming left V 2 bases short and J 11 bases short, with 12 bases between. The CDR3 spells CASSESPGFAFF. CDR3 bases: TGTGCCAGCAGTGAATCACCAGGGTTTGCTTTCTTT.

This clone showed up just once. The chain combines TRBV6-5 with TRBJ1-6, with a tentative D call TRBD1 (5 bases). Trimming took 1 base from V and 5 from J, leaving 9 bases between them. The CDR3 is made up of 15 amino acids. CDR1 MNHEY and CDR2 SVGAGI come from the germline V gene. Written as DNA, the CDR3 is TGTGCCAGCAGTTACTACCGGACACATAATTCACCCCTCCACTTT. This codes for CASSYYRTHNSPLHF.